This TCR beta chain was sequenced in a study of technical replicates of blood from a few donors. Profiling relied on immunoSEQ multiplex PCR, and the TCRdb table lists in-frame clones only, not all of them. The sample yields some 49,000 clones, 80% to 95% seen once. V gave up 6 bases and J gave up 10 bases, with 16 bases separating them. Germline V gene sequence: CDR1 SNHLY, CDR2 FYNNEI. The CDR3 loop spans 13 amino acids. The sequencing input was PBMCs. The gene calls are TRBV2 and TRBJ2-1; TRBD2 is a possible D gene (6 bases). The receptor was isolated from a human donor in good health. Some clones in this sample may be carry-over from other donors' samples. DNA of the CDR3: TGTGCCAGCAGGGGACTTGCCTATAGGGAGCAGTTCTTC. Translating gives CASRGLAYREQFF.